The entry that follows covers one TCR beta chain sequence. The antigen this receptor binds is unknown. CDR3 length: 15 amino acids, cysteine to phenylalanine. Just the 45-base CDR3 DNA is kept, in frame starting at base 1. The CDR1 and CDR2 encoded by the germline V gene are LGHNA and YSLEER. V loses 3 bases of germline sequence and J loses 3 bases, and the interval between the two ends is 14 bases. The sample comes from a study of cytomegalovirus exposure and HLA in healthy donors (dated by TCRdb to 2015 to 2018). Looking at the study overall: An earlier analysis of about 530 of the donors reported 276 Gb of sequence data and 117 million unique TCR beta sequences obtained from around 190 million T cells. About 330 gigabases of sequencing data and approximately 92 million unique TCR sequences made up an early release that covered several hundred HLA-typed donors. Rather than using new phenotypic data, the later analysis identified candidate immune exposures from TCR beta sequences and from how often those sequences occurred across donors. To decide whether each TCR beta V gene segment behaved as functional or pseudogenic, an earlier analysis of over 500 of the donors relied on high-throughput TCR beta sequencing. Class I and class II HLA loci were covered by the typing at four-digit resolution. Genome-wide SNP genotypes for about 65% of the 666 donors were used in a later genetic analysis, which treated that subset as a discovery cohort. Four to six DR-DQ haplotypes were handled as single units for association and clustering, since linkage in the cohort was strong. The aim of the study was to test whether cataloging public T cell receptors could identify signatures of past pathogen exposure. All discovery cohort repertoires had been generated using a single sequencing platform. To predict cytomegalovirus infection status, the study combined high-throughput TCR immunosequencing, statistical association of individual TCRs with disease status, and machine learning. Using immunosequencing, the study profiled T cell repertoires from around 680 subjects and related those repertoires to cytomegalovirus serostatus. Typing coverage differed by locus: A, B, C, DRB1 and DQB1 were typed in roughly 620-640 donors, DQA1 in about 500, DPA1 in around 580, and DPB1 in approximately 450. Across about 380 genotyped donors of the cohort, an average of approximately 220,000 unique TCR beta nucleotide sequences per donor were sequenced, and about a sixth of those sequences were non-productive. Donor age, sex, ethnicity and CMV serostatus were compiled together with the repertoire data. Besides the first cohort of roughly 700 subjects, a separate validation cohort made up of 90 to 150 different subjects was used. To study patterns of TCR occurrence, a later analysis re-analyzed previously published TCR beta repertoires from hundreds of donors and added high-resolution HLA genotyping. Of the approximately 400 genotyped donors, roughly 85% fell in the genetic ancestry cluster associated with self-reported Caucasian donors. What the authors observed across the whole study: Broadly in line with IMGT annotations, most TCR beta V segments showed up in productive rearrangements about 87% or about 30% of the time in an earlier analysis of around 550 of the donors. The sequencing pipeline was judged likely to have produced a cluster of highly shared sequence variants as a technical artifact. Only TCR beta chains were sequenced in this cohort, and the absence of alpha or paired-chain data limited detectable features. Immune exposure information for the cohort was limited to CMV serostatus. A further reported finding was that TCR beta sequences accurately predicted the HLA-A and HLA-B alleles for most subjects in the first cohort. According to a later analysis, TCR association rates differed among HLA loci, with DRB1 alleles showing the most associated TCRs and HLA-C alleles showing the fewest. According to a later analysis, most CMV-associated TCR beta chains appeared to be HLA-restricted, and the HLA associations seemed to be driven largely by CMV exposure. According to a later genetic analysis, donors in an Asian-associated ancestry cluster had fewer N-insertions in productive TCRs than the approximately 710-donor mean. HLA typing was unavailable for some donors at each locus, so association tests used only the typed subset. About 17 rarely observed V segments, including chromosome 9 orphons, were excluded from the earlier analysis of 550 to 700 of the donors because counts were too low. An association between a missense DCLRE1C variant and V-gene and J-gene trimming of TCR beta chains was found in a later genetic analysis and replicated in an independent cohort. Some IMGT-functional V segments, including TRBV6-2 and TRBV6-3, could not be told apart with the 87-base-pair reads, so those segments were excluded. A few of the identified cytomegalovirus-associated TCR beta chains were confirmed in vitro to be specific for cytomegalovirus antigens. When HLA alleles, especially DR and DQ, strongly co-occurred, TCR associations were difficult to assign to individual alleles. While some public TCRs were present in many individuals, most TCR sequences turned up only very rarely across donors. In a later analysis, HLA-associated TCR beta chains showed more clonal expansion and lower generation probabilities than non-associated chains that were equally common. Linkage disequilibrium might explain the correlated functional status among segregating V segments, but an unknown experimental factor could not be ruled out. At a false discovery rate of 0.05, a later analysis linked around 15,000 TCR beta sequences to specific HLA alleles. The classifier was reported to diagnose cytomegalovirus status with high specificity and sensitivity in both the original and validation cohorts. A later analysis reported that several top co-occurrence clusters appeared linked to parvovirus B19, influenza, CMV and Epstein-Barr virus. The study gave a list of some 150 TCR beta chains associated with cytomegalovirus. The authors suggested that the approach could potentially be generalized to other disease states and immunological phenotypes. Roughly uniform sequencing depth across donors was assumed in presence/absence analyses, although this assumption may not hold.

The cohort was made up of approximately 670 healthy bone marrow donors. Cohort members were all nominally healthy when sampled, although unrecorded immune exposures were likely present. The donor was CMV seronegative and belonged to the group of approximately 320 seronegative cohort members. A peripheral blood sample was collected from each donor, and TCR beta sequencing was performed on peripheral blood mononuclear cells. Genomic DNA was extracted from the blood cell samples with the Qiagen DNeasy Blood Extraction Kit. Receptors were amplified or captured by the immunoSEQ multiplex PCR assay. The multiplex PCR relied on a mix of 60 forward primers for TCR Vbeta segments and 13 reverse primers for TCR Jbeta segments. The CDR3 region of rearranged TCR beta genes was amplified from genomic DNA by a multiplex PCR assay. On the Illumina HiSeq System, the amplified TCR beta libraries were sequenced as 87-base-pair reads. Per the source publication's procedure: Across the 640 or so repertoires, a later analysis counted tens of millions of unique TCR beta chains, about 10 million of which were shared by at least two donors. Raw reads were error-corrected and collapsed into unique sequences with a nearest-neighbor algorithm that merged closely related sequences to remove PCR and sequencing errors. V, D and J gene segments were assigned by aligning CDR3 sequences to IMGT reference sequences. Each retained sequence needed at least a six-nucleotide match to both a V gene segment and a J gene segment. Rearrangements were called productive when the CDR3 lacked stop codons and stayed in frame with V and J; all others were non-productive. CDR3 was defined by IMGT convention, running from the second conserved V-encoded cysteine to the conserved J-encoded phenylalanine. In an earlier analysis of around 640 of the donors, sequences lacking an unambiguous match to a single V gene segment were excluded. An earlier analysis of a few hundred of the donors classified V segments as functional when productive rearrangements were above 56.7% and as segregating when the standard deviation between donors was above 5%. A statistical classification framework was built to diagnose cytomegalovirus status from the catalog of TCR beta chain sequences. In a later analysis, V and J genes were assigned by comparing TCR nucleotide sequences against IMGT/GENE-DB human TR gene sequences. In a later analysis, CDR3 sequences and most-parsimonious VDJ recombination scenarios were assigned using the TCRdist pipeline. A later analysis defined each TCR beta chain by its CDR3 amino acid sequence plus V-gene family, and excluded reads lacking a unique V-gene family. As a way to deal with suspected cross-contamination and a sequencing artifact, a later analysis dropped 450 to 600 nucleotide sequences that were highly shared and had low generation probability. In a later analysis, a clonal expansion index for each public chain was calculated from normalized within-repertoire ranks of inferred template counts. In a later analysis, generation probabilities were computed using a VDJ recombination model fitted to out-of-frame rearrangements, and the results were checked against IGoR. Hypergeometric tests were used in a later analysis to score TCR-TCR, TCR-HLA and TCR-CMV co-occurrence, with a repertoire-size bias correction applied to the TCR pairs. A later analysis estimated false discovery rates by permuting HLA or CMV assignments 20 times. In a later analysis, co-occurring TCRs were grouped using DBSCAN, and TCRdist sequence similarity was added for clustering within HLA-allele-positive subsets. Repertoires with fewer than 30,000 or more than 120,000 public chains, plus five repertoires with anomalous nucleotide sharing, were excluded from co-occurrence clustering. Entries here come from immuneACCESS through TCRdb and include only in-frame sequences with V and J called. Some clones fail to appear in such tables; in the studies checked, an unresolved V gene covers under half of the shortfall, and the cause of the remainder is unknown. V and J calls and clone size are as listed in that table; D and trimming were resolved from the DNA. The sample has more than 25,000 clones on record. The ten largest clones represent roughly 0.76% of the sample.

This receptor was obtained from a man younger than 40 in good health and CMV-seronegative. The sequencing sample was made of PBMCs. The rearranged chain carries TRBV4-3 and TRBJ1-1, and the D gene may be TRBD1, 5 bases matching. CDR3 protein: CASSHQTGGDTEAFF. The DNA reads TGCGCCAGCAGCCATCAGACGGGGGGTGACACTGAAGCTTTCTTT.